These 14 T cell receptor beta chains came from one sample sequenced in a study of shared clonotypes between healthy human individuals. Libraries were prepared by immunoSEQ multiplex PCR; TCRdb keeps only in-frame clonotypes and omits some of them. The sample contains approximately 2.1 million clones, approximately 95% of which appear only once. The sequenced sample was naive CD4+ T cells from PBMCs. The subset is: CD45RA+ positively selected. The receptors were sampled from a man aged 18 to 35 in good health. Some clones in this sample may be carry-over from other donors' samples.

The CDR3 loop is CASSVGQGGSANYGYTF. CDR3 sequence (DNA): TGTGCCAGCAGCGTAGGACAGGGGGGATCGGCAAACTATGGCTACACCTTC. This chain connects TRBV9 to TRBJ1-2, with TRBD1 matching over 9 bases. The CDR3 covers 17 residues. J was trimmed by 2 bases and V by 0 bases; bases with no gene match: 8. The germline CDR1 and CDR2 sequences are SGDLS and YYNGEE.

This rearrangement joins TRBV4-3 to TRBJ2-5; D perhaps matches TRBD1 (5 bases). Per the germline V gene, CDR1 is LGHNA and CDR2 is YSLEER. The CDR3 runs 13 residues. V gave up 8 bases and J gave up 1 base, with 11 bases separating them. The CDR3 region has the DNA TGCGCCAGCGGGCCGGACACCCAAGAGACCCAGTACTTC. As protein: CASGPDTQETQYF.

The CDR3 protein is CASSRGGTEAFF. The CDR3 nucleotides are TGTGCCAGCAGCCGAGGTGGCACTGAAGCTTTCTTT. V and J are TRBV11-2 and TRBJ1-1; D remains unclear. This CDR3 comprises 12 residues. Germline-derived CDR1 and CDR2 are SGHAT and FQNNGV. V lost 5 bases to trimming and J lost 4 bases, with 8 bases between them. The whole variable domain, remainder taken from reference TRBV11-2 and TRBJ1-1, is EAGVAQSPRYKIIEKRQSVAFWCNPISGHATLYWYQQILGQGPKLLIQFQNNGVVDDSQLPKDRFSAERLKGVDSTLKIQPAKLEDSAVYLCASSRGGTEAFFGQGTRLTVV.

The V and J genes are TRBV5-1 and TRBJ1-1, with a tentative D call TRBD1 (5 bases). V was pared by 0 bases and J by 5 bases, with 11 bases between. The CDR3 runs 14 residues. Germline CDR1 SGHRS, CDR2 YFSETQ. The CDR3 loop is CASSLEGQLTEAFF. CDR3 nucleotide sequence: TGCGCCAGCAGCTTGGAAGGACAATTGACTGAAGCTTTCTTT. Together with reference TRBV5-1 and TRBJ1-1, the CDR3 gives the full variable domain: KAGVTQTPRYLIKTRGQQVTLSCSPISGHRSVSWYQQTPGQGLQFLFEYFSETQRNKGNFPGRFSGRQFSNSRSEMNVSTLELGDSALYLCASSLEGQLTEAFFGQGTRLTVV.

The chain recombines TRBV7-2 with TRBJ1-2; a weak D match, TRBD1 (5 bases). V shed 6 bases and J shed 5 bases, with 16 bases lying between them. This CDR3 region has 14 residues. Germline V lookup: CDR1 SGHTA, CDR2 FQGNSA. The CDR3 DNA sequence: TGTGCCAGCAGGGGGCGAACAGATCCTTATGGCTACACCTTC. Protein product: CASRGRTDPYGYTF.

In its sample, this clone was seen once. At the DNA level, this CDR3 is encoded by other sequences in the same sample as well. The CDR3: CASSLVTPYEQYF. As DNA, the CDR3 is TGTGCCAGCAGTTTAGTAACCCCCTACGAGCAGTACTTC. The chain carries TRBV28 and TRBJ2-7, with D unclear. Per germline, CDR1 MDHEN and CDR2 SYDVKM. The CDR3 length is 13 residues. V shed 2 bases and J shed 2 bases, with 7 bases lying between them.

The chain recombines TRBV5-4 with TRBJ2-2, with no clear D. The CDR3 runs to 13 residues. CDR1 is SGHNT and CDR2 is YYREEE in the germline V gene (reference sequence). V was shortened by 2 bases and J by 3 bases, with 5 bases between the two germline ends. In DNA, the CDR3 is TGTGCCAGCAGCTTTTCCTACACCGGGGAGCTGTTTTTT. Amino acid sequence: CASSFSYTGELFF.

In DNA, the CDR3 is TGTGCCAGCAGTTTTTTAGAGGTGGAGACCCAGTACTTC. Its protein product is CASSFLEVETQYF. The J gene is TRBJ2-5, the V gene TRBV28; no firm D call. Germline loops: CDR1 MDHEN, CDR2 SYDVKM. The CDR3 has 13 amino acids. Trimming removed 3 bases at V and 5 bases at J, with 10 bases between.

In its sample, this clone was seen once. This chain connects TRBV7-9 to TRBJ2-3; the D is unclear. Germline values: CDR1 SEHNR, CDR2 FQNEAQ (reference sequence). The CDR3 runs 15 residues. Trimming stripped 1 base from V and 1 base from J, with 9 bases between. The CDR3 loop is CASSLVPDRTDTQYF. CDR3 sequence (DNA): TGTGCCAGCAGCTTAGTCCCTGATCGCACAGATACGCAGTATTTT.

The chain couples TRBV5-1 to TRBJ2-3; 10 bases map to TRBD1. This CDR3 is 15 amino acids long. Germline V gene data show CDR1 as SGHRS and CDR2 as YFSETQ. Trimming cost V 7 bases and J 2 bases; bases outside gene matches: 7. The CDR3 loop reads CASALGTGVTDTQYF. The CDR3 DNA is TGCGCCAGCGCCTTGGGGACAGGGGTCACAGATACGCAGTATTTT.

As for this clone: This sample includes further DNA sequences coding for the same CDR3. J is TRBJ1-2 and V is TRBV7-2; 9 positions match TRBD1. V lost 6 bases and J lost 5; bases outside the gene matches: 4. Germline V lookup: CDR1 SGHTA, CDR2 FQGNSA. The CDR3 spans 13 residues. The CDR3 bases are TGTGCCAGCAGTACCGGGACAGGGTATGGCTACACCTTC. Protein product: CASSTGTGYGYTF.

The chain has TRBV2 and TRBJ2-3; D might be TRBD1 or TRBD2, each matching 6 bases. The germline V and J ends were trimmed by 4 bases and 3 bases, with 11 bases remaining between them. Per germline, CDR1 SNHLY and CDR2 FYNNEI. The CDR3 is made up of 14 amino acids. The CDR3 coding sequence is TGTGCCAGCAGTGCACAGGGAGGTACAGATACGCAGTATTTT. Protein: CASSAQGGTDTQYF.

For this clone: Distinct nucleotide sequences in the sample also encode this CDR3. The chain employs TRBV5-4 and TRBJ2-5; the D is unclear. The CDR3 sequence is 13 residues long. Trimming left V 0 bases short and J 5 bases short, with 8 bases between. CDR1 and CDR2 (germline): SGHNT, YYREEE (reference sequence). The CDR3 here is CASSLEGVETQYF. CDR3 DNA sequence: TGTGCCAGCAGCTTGGAGGGCGTTGAGACCCAGTACTTC.

This clone was observed a few times. This rearrangement joins TRBV30 to TRBJ1-2, with D uncertain. The CDR3 runs 14 residues. V was pared by 2 bases and J by 5 bases, with 15 bases between. Germline CDR1 GTSNPN, CDR2 SVGIG (reference sequence). CDR3 loop: CAWSPRMSTYGYTF. CDR3 DNA sequence: TGTGCCTGGAGTCCCCGGATGTCCACTTATGGCTACACCTTC.